Below, 21 T cell receptor beta chains from the same sample are listed, as sequenced in a study of T cell repertoires in cytomegalovirus infection. A single record per CDR3 protein comes from TCRdb applying MiXCR to the reads. The table lists approximately 750,000 distinct CDR3 sequences, 35% to 40% of them singletons. The sequenced sample consisted of PBMCs. The receptors were gathered from a human donor in good health (CMV status not recorded). Some clones in this sample may be carry-over from other donors' samples.

J is TRBJ2-3 and V is TRBV23-1; perhaps D is TRBD1 or TRBD2 (5 bases each). Being an ORF, TRBV23-1 has a function that is uncertain. V lost 0 bases and J 0 bases, leaving 13 bases between the germline ends. This CDR3 spans 17 amino acids. CDR3 bases: TGCGCCAGCAGTCAATCGAGGGGCACCGCTAGCACAGATACGCAGTATTTT. Residues: CASSQSRGTASTDTQYF.

CDR3 in amino acids: CASSLGTSGTEQFF. In nucleotides, the CDR3 is TGTGCCAGCAGTTTGGGGACTAGCGGGACGGAGCAGTTCTTC. This sequence joins TRBV12-3 or TRBV12-4 and TRBJ2-1, with 13 bases aligning to TRBD2. The junction had 3 bases not matched to a gene; V was cut back by 3 bases and J by 10 bases. CDR3 size: 14 residues.

Many counts were recorded for this clonotype. The chain joins TRBV11-2 to TRBJ1-6; D remains ambiguous. CDR3 size: 13 residues. Per the germline V gene, CDR1 is SGHAT and CDR2 is FQNNGV. Trimming pared 0 bases from V and 9 bases from J, leaving 6 bases between. CDR3 loop: CASSLEWSSPLHF. The CDR3 DNA sequence: TGTGCCAGCAGCTTAGAGTGGAGTTCACCCCTCCACTTT.

This clonotype was picked up a small number of times. At one boundary the junction diverges from the germline segment, which might be a read error. V and J are TRBV11-3 and TRBJ2-2, with a tentative D call TRBD1 (5 bases). This CDR3 region has 14 residues. Germline lookup yields CDR1 SGHNT and CDR2 YENEEA. Here the CDR3 DNA reads TGTGCCAGCAGATTAGACAGGAACACCGGGGAGCTGTTTTTT. Protein product: CASRLDRNTGELFF.

CDR3 sequence reads: CASRALAGLAIGEQFF. The CDR3 DNA is TGTGCCAGTAGAGCACTAGCGGGATTGGCTATTGGTGAGCAGTTCTTC. The chain carries TRBV19 and TRBJ2-1; 10 bases align to TRBD2. The germline CDR1 and CDR2 sequences are LNHDA and SQIVND (reference sequence). The CDR3 has 16 amino acids. Losses at the gene ends were 6 bases for V and 9 bases for J; bases not matched to a gene: 14.

The V gene is TRBV20-1, the J gene TRBJ1-2; no clear D gene. The CDR3 contains 16 residues. V was shortened by 0 bases and J by 2 bases, with 16 bases between the two germline ends. CDR1 is DFQATT, CDR2 SNEGSKA, per germline (reference sequence). CDR3 sequence (DNA): TGCAGTGCTAGAGATGGCGGGCAGCGTACAAACTATGGCTACACCTTC. It is translated as CSARDGGQRTNYGYTF.

This clonotype was observed many times. The chain uses TRBV7-6 and TRBJ2-1; 8 bases fit TRBD2. CDR3 length: 15 residues. Germline loops: CDR1 SGHVS, CDR2 FNYEAQ. After removal of 0 bases from V and 9 bases from J, the junction contained 7 bases not matched to a gene. CDR3 in amino acids: CASSLAGTRSSEQFF. CDR3 nucleotides: TGTGCCAGCAGCTTAGCGGGGACTAGGTCGAGTGAGCAGTTCTTC.

The chain employs TRBV28 and TRBJ2-2, with unresolved D. V was shortened by 6 bases and J by 2 bases, with 16 bases between the two germline ends. Germline-derived CDR1 and CDR2 are MDHEN and SYDVKM. This CDR3 contains 16 residues. As DNA, the CDR3 is TGTGCCAGCAGGGGTTTCACGACCATAAACACCGGGGAGCTGTTTTTT. Translation gives CASRGFTTINTGELFF.

This clonotype was observed at least ten times. This chain joins TRBV7-2 and TRBJ1-1; D unclear. The CDR3 totals 14 residues. Trimming took 2 bases from V and 9 from J, leaving 16 bases between them. Germline-derived CDR1 and CDR2 are SGHTA and FQGNSA. This chain's CDR3 is CASSLRVNTAKAFF. DNA of the CDR3: TGTGCCAGCAGCTTAAGGGTGAATACAGCTAAAGCTTTCTTT. Using reference TRBV7-2 and TRBJ1-1 for the parts outside the CDR3, the full variable domain is GAGVSQSPSNKVTEKGKDVELRCDPISGHTALYWYRQSLGQGLEFLIYFQGNSAPDKSGLPSDRFSAERTGGSVSTLTIQRTQQEDSAVYLCASSLRVNTAKAFFGQGTRLTVV.

The V call is TRBV6-1, the J call TRBJ1-5; 9 positions match TRBD1. Trimming removed 6 bases from V and 6 bases from J; junction bases left unmatched: 9. Germline CDR1 and CDR2: MNHNS and SASEGT. This CDR3 is built from 15 residues. This chain's CDR3 is CASRRYTGGGQPQHF. The CDR3 DNA follows: TGTGCCAGCAGACGATATACAGGGGGCGGTCAGCCCCAGCATTTT.

Worth noting for this clonotype: The junction and the germline gene differ at one end; a read error may be behind it. This chain connects TRBV6-1 to TRBJ2-2; 8 positions match TRBD1. Germline values: CDR1 MNHNS, CDR2 SASEGT. CDR3 size: 16 residues. The CDR3 nucleotides read TGTGCCAGCAGTAGGCAGGGGGCGGCCACAGGCGGGGTGCTGTTTTTT. Protein sequence: CASSRQGAATGGVLFF.

The V gene is TRBV12-3 or TRBV12-4, the J gene TRBJ1-1, with no clear D. V lost 5 bases, J lost 3 bases, and 10 bases lay in between. The CDR3 is 13 residues long. The CDR3, as DNA: TGTGCCAGCAGTGTAAAAGGGTACACTGAAGCTTTCTTT. This gives the protein CASSVKGYTEAFF.

This chain connects TRBV20-1 to TRBJ1-1; D unresolved. Between the trimmed V and J ends, which lost 2 bases and 0 bases, there was a span of 10 bases. The CDR3 has 14 residues. CDR1 and CDR2 from the germline V gene are DFQATT and SNEGSKA (reference sequence). The CDR3 spells CSARPPRMNTEAFF. The CDR3 bases are TGCAGTGCTAGACCACCACGGATGAACACTGAAGCTTTCTTT.

This clonotype was seen more than once but under ten times. V usage is TRBV20-1 and J usage is TRBJ1-1; D gene ambiguous. The V gene's germline CDR1 is DFQATT and CDR2 SNEGSKA (reference sequence). Trimming stripped 2 bases from V and 8 bases from J, with 9 bases between. The CDR3 has 11 residues. CDR3 sequence (DNA): TGCAGTGCTAGACAGATCCAAGAAGCTTTCTTT. It translates to CSARQIQEAFF.

This clonotype was seen a handful of times. V and J are TRBV2 and TRBJ2-2, with D possibly called TRBD1 or TRBD2 (6 bases each). This CDR3 is 15 amino acids long. Germline V gives CDR1 SNHLY, CDR2 FYNNEI. V was cut by 3 bases and J by 5 bases, with 13 bases left in between. CDR3 nucleotides: TGTGCCAGCAGTGATGGGGGGCGGAGGACCGGGGAGCTGTTTTTT. It codes for CASSDGGRRTGELFF.

This clonotype was seen only a few times. Without the conserved terminal phenylalanine or tryptophan, this CDR3 likely stems from a read error. The chain has TRBV5-1 and TRBJ2-7, with 9 bases matching TRBD2. Per germline, CDR1 SGHRS and CDR2 YFSETQ. This CDR3 region has 12 residues. Unmatched junction bases numbered 3, after V lost 7 bases and J lost 4 bases. The DNA for the CDR3 is TGCGCCAGCGGGACTAGCTCATACGAGCAGTACTTA. Translating it yields CASGTSSYEQYL.

The rearrangement joins TRBV27 to TRBJ1-1; D is unresolved. CDR3 size: 13 residues. The V end lost 6 bases, the J end lost 0 bases, and 8 bases lay between the germline ends. Looked up from germline, CDR1 is MNHEY and CDR2 is SMNVEV (reference sequence). The CDR3 spells CASRGRLNTEAFF. The CDR3 nucleotides read TGTGCCAGCAGAGGACGTTTGAACACTGAAGCTTTCTTT.

The chain joins TRBV20-1 to TRBJ2-7; D might be TRBD2 (6 bases). Trimming took 5 bases from V and 2 from J, leaving 19 bases between them. This CDR3 is 15 amino acids long. CDR1 is DFQATT and CDR2 is SNEGSKA in the germline V gene (reference sequence). Here the CDR3 reads CSAGRGGAGTYEQYF. The CDR3 bases are TGCAGTGCTGGACGCGGCGGGGCGGGAACCTACGAGCAGTACTTC.

This clonotype has ten or more counts. V usage is TRBV7-2 and J usage is TRBJ1-2; the match to TRBD1 covers 8 bases. The CDR3 spans 15 residues. Trimming cost V 5 bases and J 4 bases; bases outside gene matches: 9. CDR1 SGHTA and CDR2 FQGNSA come from the germline V gene. CDR3 nucleotides: TGTGCCAGCAGCGAGGGACAGGACCGTGGCTATGGCTACACCTTC. Encoded protein: CASSEGQDRGYGYTF.

About this clonotype: A much more abundant neighbour one base away suggests this may be a read error. V and J are TRBV7-2 and TRBJ2-1; weak D call: TRBD2 (6 bases). V gave up 3 bases and J gave up 0 bases, with 18 bases separating them. Per germline, CDR1 SGHTA and CDR2 FQGNSA. The CDR3 is 18 amino acids. The CDR3 DNA is TGTGCCAGCAGCTTTCGCCCTAGCGAGGCGAGCTCCTACAATGAGCAGTTCTTC. Amino acid sequence: CASSFRPSEASSYNEQFF.

The chain employs TRBV19 and TRBJ1-5, with D hard to call. CDR1 and CDR2 (germline): LNHDA, SQIVND (reference sequence). CDR3 size: 15 residues. Trimming took off 7 bases at V and 3 bases at J, with 16 bases between the two ends. CDR3 DNA: TGTGCCAGTAACCCCTCCGGAGGGAACAATCAGCCCCAGCATTTT. Residues: CASNPSGGNNQPQHF.